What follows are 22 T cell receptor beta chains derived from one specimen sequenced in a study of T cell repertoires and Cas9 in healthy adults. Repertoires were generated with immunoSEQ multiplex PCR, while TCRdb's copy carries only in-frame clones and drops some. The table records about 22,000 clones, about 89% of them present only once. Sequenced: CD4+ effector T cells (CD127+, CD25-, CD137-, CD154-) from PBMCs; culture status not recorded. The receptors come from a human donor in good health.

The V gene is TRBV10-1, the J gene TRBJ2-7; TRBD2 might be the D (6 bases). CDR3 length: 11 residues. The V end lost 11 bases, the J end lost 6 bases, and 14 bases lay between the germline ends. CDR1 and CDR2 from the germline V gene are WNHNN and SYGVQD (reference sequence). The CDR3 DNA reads TGCGCCCACGGGGTAGCGGCCGAGCAGTACTTC. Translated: CAHGVAAEQYF.

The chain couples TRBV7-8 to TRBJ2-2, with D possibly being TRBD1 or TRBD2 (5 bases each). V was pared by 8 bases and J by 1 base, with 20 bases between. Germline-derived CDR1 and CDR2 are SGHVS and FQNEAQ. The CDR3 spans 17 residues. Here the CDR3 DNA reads TGTGCCAGCTCGCTGGGGCGGGCGGGCCAGAACACCGGGGAGCTGTTTTTT. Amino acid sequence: CASSLGRAGQNTGELFF.

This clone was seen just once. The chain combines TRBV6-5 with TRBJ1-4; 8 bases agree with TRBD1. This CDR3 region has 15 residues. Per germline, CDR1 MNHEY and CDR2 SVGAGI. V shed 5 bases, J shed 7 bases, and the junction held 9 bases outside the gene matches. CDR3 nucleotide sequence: TGTGCCAGCAGTCGTGACAGGGGTAGGGCTGAAAAACTGTTTTTT. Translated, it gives CASSRDRGRAEKLFF.

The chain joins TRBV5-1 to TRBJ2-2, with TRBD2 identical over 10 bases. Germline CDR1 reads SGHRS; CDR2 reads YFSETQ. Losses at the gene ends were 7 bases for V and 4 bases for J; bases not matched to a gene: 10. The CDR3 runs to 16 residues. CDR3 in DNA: TGCGCCAGCGGGCTAGCGGGAGTTCAGGGCACCGGGGAGCTGTTTTTT. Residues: CASGLAGVQGTGELFF. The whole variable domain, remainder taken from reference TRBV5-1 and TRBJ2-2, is KAGVTQTPRYLIKTRGQQVTLSCSPISGHRSVSWYQQTPGQGLQFLFEYFSETQRNKGNFPGRFSGRQFSNSRSEMNVSTLELGDSALYLCASGLAGVQGTGELFFGEGSRLTVL.

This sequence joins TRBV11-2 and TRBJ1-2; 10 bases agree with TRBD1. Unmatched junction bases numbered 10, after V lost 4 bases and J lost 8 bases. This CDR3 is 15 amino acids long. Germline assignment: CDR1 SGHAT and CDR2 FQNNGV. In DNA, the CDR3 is TGTGCCAGCAGCTGGGACAGGGGCCTGGACGGAGGCTACACCTTC. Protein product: CASSWDRGLDGGYTF.

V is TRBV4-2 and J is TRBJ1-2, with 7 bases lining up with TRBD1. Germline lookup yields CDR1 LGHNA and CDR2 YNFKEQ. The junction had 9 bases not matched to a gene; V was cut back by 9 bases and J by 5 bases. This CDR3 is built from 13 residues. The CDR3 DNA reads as TGTGCCAGTAGGGCAGGGGGACAATATGGCTACACCTTC. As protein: CASRAGGQYGYTF.

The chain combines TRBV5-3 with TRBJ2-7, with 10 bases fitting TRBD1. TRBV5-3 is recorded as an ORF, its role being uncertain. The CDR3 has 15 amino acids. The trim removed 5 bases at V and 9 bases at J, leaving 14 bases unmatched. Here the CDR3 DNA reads TGTGCCAGAAGTTACCGGGACAGGGGCCCCGGGGGGCAGTACTTC. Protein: CARSYRDRGPGGQYF.

The CDR3 DNA reads as TGTGCCAGTAGTTATTCCTTTTCAGATTTTTATAGCAATCAGCCCCAGCATTTT. Protein product: CASSYSFSDFYSNQPQHF. This chain joins TRBV19 and TRBJ1-5; D ambiguous. CDR3 size: 18 residues. Germline assignment: CDR1 LNHDA and CDR2 SQIVND (reference sequence). V lost 5 bases and J lost 0, with 20 bases in between.

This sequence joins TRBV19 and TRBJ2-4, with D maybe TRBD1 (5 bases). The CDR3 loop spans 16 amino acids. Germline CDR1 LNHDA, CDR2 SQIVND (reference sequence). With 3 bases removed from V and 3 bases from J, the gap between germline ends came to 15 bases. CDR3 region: CASSMLQGMVKNIQYF. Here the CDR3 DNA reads TGTGCCAGTAGTATGTTGCAGGGTATGGTCAAAAACATTCAGTACTTC.

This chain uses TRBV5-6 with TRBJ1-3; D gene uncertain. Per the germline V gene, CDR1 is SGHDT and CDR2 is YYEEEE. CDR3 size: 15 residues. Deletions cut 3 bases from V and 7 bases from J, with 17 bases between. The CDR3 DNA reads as TGTGCCAGCAGCTCCCCAGGTGGAAGTAGGAACACCATATATTTT. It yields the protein CASSSPGGSRNTIYF.

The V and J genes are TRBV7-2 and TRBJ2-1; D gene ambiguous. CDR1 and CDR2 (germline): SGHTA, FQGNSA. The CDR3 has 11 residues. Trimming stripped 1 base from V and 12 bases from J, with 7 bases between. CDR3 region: CASSLGTGQFF. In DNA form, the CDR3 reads TGTGCCAGCAGCTTAGGTACGGGGCAGTTCTTC.

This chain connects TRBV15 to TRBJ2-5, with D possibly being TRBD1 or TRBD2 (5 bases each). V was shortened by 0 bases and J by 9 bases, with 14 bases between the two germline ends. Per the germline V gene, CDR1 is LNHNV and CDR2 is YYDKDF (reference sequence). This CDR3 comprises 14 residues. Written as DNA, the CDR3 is TGTGCCACCAGCAGAGATAAGCCTCGAGGGGCCCAGTACTTC. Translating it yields CATSRDKPRGAQYF.

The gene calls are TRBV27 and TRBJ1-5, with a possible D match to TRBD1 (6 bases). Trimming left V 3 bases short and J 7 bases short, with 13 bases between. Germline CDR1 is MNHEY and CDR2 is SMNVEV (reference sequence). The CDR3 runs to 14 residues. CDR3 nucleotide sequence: TGTGCCAGCAGTTTGGACAGCAGGGGCCAGCCCCAGCATTTT. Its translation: CASSLDSRGQPQHF.

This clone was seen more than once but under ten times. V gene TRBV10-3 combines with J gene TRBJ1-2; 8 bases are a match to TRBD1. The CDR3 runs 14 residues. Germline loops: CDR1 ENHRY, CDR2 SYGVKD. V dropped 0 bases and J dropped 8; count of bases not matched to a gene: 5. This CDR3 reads CAISESDRESGYTF. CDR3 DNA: TGTGCCATCAGTGAGTCGGACAGGGAGAGCGGCTACACCTTC.

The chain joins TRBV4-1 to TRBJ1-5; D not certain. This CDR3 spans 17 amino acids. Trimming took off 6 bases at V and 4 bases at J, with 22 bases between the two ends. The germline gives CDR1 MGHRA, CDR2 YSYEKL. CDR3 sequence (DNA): TGCGCCAGCAGTCCAAGACCCGCCCAGGTTGTAAATCAGCCCCAGCATTTT. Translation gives CASSPRPAQVVNQPQHF.

The CDR3 sequence is CASSIGTGELFF. The CDR3 nucleotides read TGTGCCAGCAGTATAGGCACCGGGGAGCTGTTTTTT. The gene calls are TRBV25-1 and TRBJ2-2, with D unresolved. Trimming pared 5 bases from V and 4 bases from J, leaving 5 bases between. This CDR3 comprises 12 residues. Germline V CDR1 and CDR2: MGHDK, SYGVNS.

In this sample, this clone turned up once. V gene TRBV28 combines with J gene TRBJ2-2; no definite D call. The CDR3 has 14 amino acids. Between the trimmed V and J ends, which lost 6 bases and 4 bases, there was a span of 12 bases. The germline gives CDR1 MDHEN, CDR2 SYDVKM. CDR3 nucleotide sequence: TGTGCCAGCAGGCCGGACGGAGTCACCGGGGAGCTGTTTTTT. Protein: CASRPDGVTGELFF.

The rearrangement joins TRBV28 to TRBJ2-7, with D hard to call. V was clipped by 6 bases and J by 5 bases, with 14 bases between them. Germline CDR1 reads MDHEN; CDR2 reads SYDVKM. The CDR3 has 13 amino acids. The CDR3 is CASRVDGFDEQYF. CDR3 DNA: TGTGCCAGCAGAGTGGATGGGTTCGACGAGCAGTACTTC.

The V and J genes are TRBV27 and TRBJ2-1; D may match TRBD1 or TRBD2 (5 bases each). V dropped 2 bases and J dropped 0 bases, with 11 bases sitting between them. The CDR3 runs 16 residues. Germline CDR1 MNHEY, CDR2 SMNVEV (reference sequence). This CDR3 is CASSLRGPSSYNEQFF. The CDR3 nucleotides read TGTGCCAGCAGTTTAAGGGGACCAAGCTCCTACAATGAGCAGTTCTTC.

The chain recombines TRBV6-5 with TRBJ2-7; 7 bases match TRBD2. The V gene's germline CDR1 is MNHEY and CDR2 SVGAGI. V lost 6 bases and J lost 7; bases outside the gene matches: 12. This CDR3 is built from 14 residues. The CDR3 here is CASSAGLGQKEQYF. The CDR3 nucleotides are TGTGCCAGCAGCGCAGGACTAGGCCAAAAGGAGCAGTACTTC.

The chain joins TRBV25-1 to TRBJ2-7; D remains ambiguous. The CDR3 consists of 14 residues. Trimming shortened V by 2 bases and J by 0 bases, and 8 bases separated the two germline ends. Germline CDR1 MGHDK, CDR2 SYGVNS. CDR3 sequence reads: CASSETAYSYEQYF. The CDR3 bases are TGTGCCAGCAGTGAAACAGCATACTCCTACGAGCAGTACTTC.

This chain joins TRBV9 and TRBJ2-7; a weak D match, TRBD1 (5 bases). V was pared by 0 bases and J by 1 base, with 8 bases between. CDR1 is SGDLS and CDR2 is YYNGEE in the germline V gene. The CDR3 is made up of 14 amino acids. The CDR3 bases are TGTGCCAGCAGCGTAGTAGGGGATTCCTACGAGCAGTACTTC. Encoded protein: CASSVVGDSYEQYF.